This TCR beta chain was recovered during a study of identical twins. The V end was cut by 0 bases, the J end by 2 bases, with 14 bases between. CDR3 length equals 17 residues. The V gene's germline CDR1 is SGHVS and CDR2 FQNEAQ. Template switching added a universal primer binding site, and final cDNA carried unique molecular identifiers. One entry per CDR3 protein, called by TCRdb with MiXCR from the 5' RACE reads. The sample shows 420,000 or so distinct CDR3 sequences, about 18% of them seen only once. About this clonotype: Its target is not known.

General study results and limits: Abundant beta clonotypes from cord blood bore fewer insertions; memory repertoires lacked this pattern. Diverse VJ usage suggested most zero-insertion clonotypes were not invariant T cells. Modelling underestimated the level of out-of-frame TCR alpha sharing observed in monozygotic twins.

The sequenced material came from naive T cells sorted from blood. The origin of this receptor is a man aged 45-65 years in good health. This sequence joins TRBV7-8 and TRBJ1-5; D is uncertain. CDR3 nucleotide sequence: TGTGCCAGCAGCTTAGCGTTGGCTCTCGAGGGCAATCAGCCCCAGCATTTT. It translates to CASSLALALEGNQPQHF.